These 32 T cell receptor beta chains came from one sample sequenced in a study of blood T cell repertoires in COVID-19. Clones were sequenced by immunoSEQ multiplex PCR, and TCRdb holds only the in-frame ones, with some missing. The data show 110,000 to 150,000 clones, with roughly 90% seen just once and less than 5.5% held by the top ten. Sequencing input: PBMCs or T cells enriched from blood (not recorded which). The source is a man aged 50 or older who had recovered from COVID-19.

The rearrangement uses TRBV14 and TRBJ2-7; 7 nucleotides align to TRBD2. Per germline, CDR1 SGHDN and CDR2 FVKESK. Trimming cost V 1 base and J 9 bases; bases outside gene matches: 9. The CDR3 spans 14 residues. DNA of the CDR3: TGTGCCAGCAGCCAAGTGACTGGACTAGTAGGGCAGTACTTC. Residues: CASSQVTGLVGQYF.

V and J are TRBV2 and TRBJ2-3; 10 nucleotides match TRBD2. CDR3 size: 14 residues. V lost 4 bases, J lost 8 bases, and 6 bases stayed unmatched. The germline V gene has CDR1 SNHLY and CDR2 FYNNEI. CDR3 sequence reads: CASSGSGGVGTQYF. The CDR3 nucleotides read TGTGCCAGCAGTGGAAGCGGGGGGGTAGGTACGCAGTATTTT.

The chain has TRBV7-8 and TRBJ2-7; D may be TRBD2 (7 bases). The germline V gene has CDR1 SGHVS and CDR2 FQNEAQ. This CDR3 comprises 14 residues. V was shortened by 2 bases and J by 2 bases, with 10 bases between the two germline ends. This CDR3 is CASSLRRGPYEQYV. In DNA, the CDR3 is TGTGCCAGCAGCTTACGGCGGGGGCCCTACGAGCAGTACGTC.

V and J are TRBV7-3 and TRBJ1-2; D perhaps matches TRBD1 (5 bases). Germline V gives CDR1 SGHTA, CDR2 FQGTGA. The CDR3 runs 15 residues. Trimming removed 5 bases at V and 0 bases at J, with 13 bases between. The CDR3, as DNA: TGTGCCAGCAGCCCAGGGCAGAACTCTAACTATGGCTACACCTTC. Its protein is CASSPGQNSNYGYTF.

This chain links TRBV6-2 or TRBV6-3 with TRBJ2-1, with D possibly matching TRBD2 (5 bases). CDR1 and CDR2 (germline): MNHEY, SVGEGT. The CDR3 is 16 amino acids. Deletions cut 6 bases from V and 5 bases from J, with 20 bases between. This chain's CDR3 is CASSHPLRVYNNEQFF. The CDR3 DNA reads TGTGCCAGCAGCCATCCTCTGAGGGTCTACAACAATGAGCAGTTCTTC.

This clone was counted only a few times. The genes are TRBV5-1 and TRBJ2-2, with TRBD1 matching 8 bases. V gave up 4 bases and J gave up 4 bases; unmatched junction bases: 12. Germline CDR1 reads SGHRS; CDR2 reads YFSETQ. The CDR3 spans 17 residues. The CDR3 region has the DNA TGCGCCAGCAGCCCACTTATGACAGGGGCTTCCACCGGGGAGCTGTTTTTT. Translating it yields CASSPLMTGASTGELFF.

The rearrangement uses TRBV27 and TRBJ2-7; 11 bases fit TRBD2. The germline V gene encodes CDR1 MNHEY and CDR2 SMNVEV (reference sequence). After removal of 6 bases from V and 3 bases from J, the junction contained 16 bases not matched to a gene. The CDR3 loop spans 18 amino acids. CDR3 residues: CASSRRVAGGPDGYEQYF. CDR3 bases: TGTGCCAGCAGCCGCAGGGTAGCGGGAGGGCCCGATGGCTACGAGCAGTACTTC.

The CDR3, as DNA: TGTGCCAGCAGCCAAATAGGGACAGGGGCCAACTTTGCTGGCTACACCTTC. This gives the protein CASSQIGTGANFAGYTF. The J gene is TRBJ1-2, the V gene TRBV3-1 (or the pseudogene TRBV3-2), with 10 bases matching TRBD1. This CDR3 has 17 residues. Germline V gene lookup returns CDR1 LGHDT and CDR2 YNNKEL (reference sequence). Trimming took 2 bases from V and 7 from J; bases not matched to a gene: 13.

CDR3: CATSDGPPGQLAYEQYF. The CDR3 coding sequence is TGTGCCACCAGTGATGGACCTCCGGGACAGTTAGCCTACGAGCAGTACTTC. The rearrangement uses TRBV24-1 and TRBJ2-7; 7 bases map to TRBD1. V shed 3 bases, J shed 2 bases, and the junction held 12 bases outside the gene matches. This CDR3 comprises 17 residues. CDR1 KGHDR and CDR2 SFDVKD come from the germline V gene.

V gene TRBV5-4 combines with J gene TRBJ2-2; possible D gene TRBD1, 6 bases. V was trimmed by 2 bases and J by 10 bases, leaving 9 bases between them. This CDR3 region has 12 residues. Germline V gene sequence: CDR1 SGHNT, CDR2 YYREEE (reference sequence). CDR3 loop: CASSFWGLELFF. The CDR3 DNA reads TGTGCCAGCAGCTTCTGGGGGCTGGAGCTGTTTTTT.

The chain couples TRBV6-5 to TRBJ2-2, with 11 bases that match TRBD1. The CDR3 covers 14 residues. In germline, CDR1 is MNHEY, CDR2 SVGAGI. Losses at the gene ends were 9 bases for V and 6 bases for J; bases not matched to a gene: 6. This CDR3 is CASFPGQGAGELFF. The CDR3 region has the DNA TGTGCCAGTTTTCCGGGACAGGGGGCCGGGGAGCTGTTTTTT.

V is TRBV13 and J is TRBJ1-1, with D unclear. This CDR3 comprises 16 residues. The germline CDR1 and CDR2 sequences are PRHDT and FYEKMQ (reference sequence). V was clipped by 0 bases and J by 4 bases, with 15 bases between them. CDR3 nucleotide sequence: TGTGCCAGCAGCTTAGGGGCCTTTATTGGGAGCACTGAAGCTTTCTTT. Translated: CASSLGAFIGSTEAFF. The full variable domain, in which reference TRBV13 and TRBJ1-1 provide the parts outside the CDR3, is AAGVIQSPRHLIKEKRETATLKCYPIPRHDTVYWYQQGPGQDPQFLISFYEKMQSDKGSIPDRFSAQQFSDYHSELNMSSLELGDSALYFCASSLGAFIGSTEAFFGQGTRLTVV.

The V and J genes are TRBV4-3 and TRBJ1-2; a weak D match, TRBD1 (5 bases). Germline V gene lookup returns CDR1 LGHNA and CDR2 YSLEER. This CDR3 is 14 amino acids long. V lost 0 bases to trimming and J lost 4 bases, with 9 bases between them. Here the CDR3 DNA reads TGCGCCAGCAGCCAAGAAGGGGAATTCTATGGCTACACCTTC. Translation: CASSQEGEFYGYTF.

The J gene is TRBJ1-2, the V gene TRBV7-7; TRBD1 is a possible D gene (6 bases). The CDR3 contains 16 residues. V lost 4 bases to trimming and J lost 5 bases, with 20 bases between them. Looked up from germline, CDR1 is SSHAT and CDR2 is FNYEAQ (reference sequence). CDR3 DNA sequence: TGTGCCAGCAGCTCTAATGTTGGGGGCAGAGCTTATGGCTACACCTTC. Amino acids: CASSSNVGGRAYGYTF.

V and J are TRBV23-1 and TRBJ2-7; the match to TRBD1 covers 9 bases. TRBV23-1 is an open reading frame whose function is uncertain. There are 16 residues in the CDR3. With V trimmed by 1 base and J by 5 bases, 9 bases remained unmatched. The CDR3 spells CASSQLKGTGTNEQYV. In DNA, the CDR3 is TGCGCCAGCAGTCAATTGAAGGGGACAGGGACCAACGAGCAGTACGTC.

The chain combines TRBV5-1 with TRBJ2-3; 8 positions agree with TRBD2. Per germline, CDR1 SGHRS and CDR2 YFSETQ. This CDR3 spans 18 amino acids. V lost 3 bases and J lost 4; bases outside the gene matches: 16. CDR3 region: CASSWDPSGGGYADTQYF. In DNA, the CDR3 is TGCGCCAGCAGCTGGGACCCTTCGGGCGGGGGGTACGCAGATACGCAGTATTTT. The full variable domain, in which reference TRBV5-1 and TRBJ2-3 provide the parts outside the CDR3, is KAGVTQTPRYLIKTRGQQVTLSCSPISGHRSVSWYQQTPGQGLQFLFEYFSETQRNKGNFPGRFSGRQFSNSRSEMNVSTLELGDSALYLCASSWDPSGGGYADTQYFGPGTRLTVL.

V is TRBV7-2 and J is TRBJ1-5; perhaps TRBD1 as D (5 bases). The V end was cut by 2 bases, the J end by 3 bases, with 14 bases between. Germline V gene sequence: CDR1 SGHTA, CDR2 FQGNSA. The CDR3 is 16 amino acids. CDR3 amino acids: CASSLWGGENNQPQHF. CDR3 coding DNA: TGTGCCAGCAGCTTATGGGGGGGAGAGAACAATCAGCCCCAGCATTTT.

The gene calls are TRBV5-1 and TRBJ1-1; no clear D. The CDR3 has 13 amino acids. Trimming removed 1 base at V and 0 bases at J, with 4 bases between. CDR1 is SGHRS and CDR2 is YFSETQ in the germline V gene. CDR3 DNA sequence: TGCGCCAGCAGCTTGCAGATGAACACTGAAGCTTTCTTT. Amino acids: CASSLQMNTEAFF. Drawing the rest from reference TRBV5-1 and TRBJ1-1, the complete variable domain is KAGVTQTPRYLIKTRGQQVTLSCSPISGHRSVSWYQQTPGQGLQFLFEYFSETQRNKGNFPGRFSGRQFSNSRSEMNVSTLELGDSALYLCASSLQMNTEAFFGQGTRLTVV.

This clone showed up just a few times. The chain joins TRBV9 to TRBJ2-2; possibly TRBD1 for D (6 bases). CDR3 size: 15 residues. Germline CDR1 SGDLS, CDR2 YYNGEE. Deletions cut 4 bases from V and 3 bases from J, with 13 bases between. The CDR3: CASSPRGRDTGELFF. In DNA, the CDR3 is TGTGCCAGCAGCCCCAGGGGCCGCGACACCGGGGAGCTGTTTTTT.

This rearrangement joins TRBV2 to TRBJ1-5; 8 bases align to TRBD1. J lost 6 bases, V lost 6 bases, and 7 bases had no gene match. Germline V CDR1 and CDR2: SNHLY, FYNNEI. The CDR3 totals 14 residues. Written as DNA, the CDR3 is TGTGCCAGCAGGTCGGACAGGGATAGTCAGCCCCAGCATTTT. Its protein is CASRSDRDSQPQHF. The full variable domain, with the rest looked up from reference TRBV2 and TRBJ1-5, is EPEVTQTPSHQVTQMGQEVILRCVPISNHLYFYWYRQILGQKVEFLVSFYNNEISEKSEIFDDQFSVERPDGSNFTLKIRSTKLEDSAMYFCASRSDRDSQPQHFGDGTRLSIL.

The V call is TRBV5-1, the J call TRBJ1-5, with D possibly being TRBD1 (6 bases). Looked up from germline, CDR1 is SGHRS and CDR2 is YFSETQ. Between the trimmed V and J ends, which lost 4 bases and 7 bases, there was a span of 12 bases. The CDR3 is made up of 13 amino acids. The CDR3 sequence is CASSMDRGQPQHF. The CDR3 nucleotides read TGCGCCAGCAGCATGGACAGAGGGCAGCCCCAGCATTTT.

This chain links TRBV19 with TRBJ2-3, with a weak D call TRBD1 (5 bases). Germline V gene data show CDR1 as LNHDA and CDR2 as SQIVND (reference sequence). Trimming took 4 bases from V and 2 from J, leaving 16 bases between them. The CDR3 length is 16 residues. The DNA of the CDR3 is TGTGCCAGTAGTAGAACAGGTTTCGTGAACACAGATACGCAGTATTTT. Translated, it gives CASSRTGFVNTDTQYF.

The chain combines TRBV28 with TRBJ1-5; 9 bases match TRBD1. Germline V gene data show CDR1 as MDHEN and CDR2 as SYDVKM. The CDR3 has 16 residues. Trimming removed 5 bases from V and 6 bases from J; junction bases left unmatched: 11. CDR3 loop: CASSPYLTGGSQPQHF. The CDR3, as DNA: TGTGCCAGCAGTCCCTACTTGACAGGGGGGAGTCAGCCCCAGCATTTT.

CDR3 nucleotides: TGTGCCAGCAGCTTCCCATTAGCGGGGGGCGAGACCCAGTACTTC. This sequence encodes CASSFPLAGGETQYF. The genes are TRBV7-2 and TRBJ2-5; 10 bases line up with TRBD2. Germline V CDR1 and CDR2: SGHTA, FQGNSA. This CDR3 contains 15 residues. V shed 3 bases, J shed 5 bases, and the junction held 6 bases outside the gene matches.

The chain links TRBV6-5 to TRBJ1-2; D is uncertain. The germline gives CDR1 MNHEY, CDR2 SVGAGI. CDR3 length equals 14 residues. V was trimmed by 8 bases and J by 2 bases, leaving 15 bases between them. CDR3 protein: CASSNQWWNYGYTF. CDR3 DNA sequence: TGTGCCAGCTCGAATCAGTGGTGGAACTATGGCTACACCTTC.

This clone came up once. This chain connects TRBV7-2 to TRBJ2-1; 14 positions match TRBD2. The CDR3 loop spans 16 amino acids. CDR1 SGHTA and CDR2 FQGNSA come from the germline V gene. The trim removed 2 bases at V and 6 bases at J, leaving 3 bases unmatched. DNA of the CDR3: TGTGCCAGCAGCTTACAGGGGACTAGCGGGGGCAATGAGCAGTTCTTC. Translating it yields CASSLQGTSGGNEQFF.

CDR3 residues: CASSFEGSRGYTF. The CDR3 DNA sequence: TGTGCCAGCAGCTTCGAGGGAAGTCGGGGCTACACCTTC. This sequence joins TRBV5-4 and TRBJ1-2; D gene uncertain. Germline assignment: CDR1 SGHNT and CDR2 YYREEE (reference sequence). CDR3 size: 13 residues. Trimming took off 2 bases at V and 8 bases at J, with 13 bases between the two ends.

This chain uses TRBV28 with TRBJ2-1; 7 nucleotides align to TRBD2. J lost 7 bases, V lost 3 bases, and 9 bases had no gene match. Germline CDR1 MDHEN, CDR2 SYDVKM. The CDR3 contains 15 residues. CDR3 amino acids: CASSFVVAGRNEQFF. The CDR3 region has the DNA TGTGCCAGCAGTTTTGTTGTAGCGGGCAGAAATGAGCAGTTCTTC.

The chain couples TRBV7-9 to TRBJ1-3; a possible D gene is TRBD1 (6 bases). The V gene lost 5 bases and the J gene lost 0 bases, with 17 bases spanning the gap. The CDR3 loop spans 17 amino acids. CDR1 is SEHNR, CDR2 FQNEAQ, per germline (reference sequence). CDR3 sequence reads: CASSAYRALSSGNTIYF. The CDR3 DNA sequence: TGTGCCAGCAGCGCGTACAGGGCCCTAAGCTCTGGAAACACCATATATTTT.

Here the CDR3 DNA reads TGTGCCAGCAGTCCCGGGACAGTTACCTACGAGCAGTACGTC. Its translation: CASSPGTVTYEQYV. V usage is TRBV28 and J usage is TRBJ2-7; TRBD1 matches at 7 bases. The CDR3 is 14 amino acids. CDR1 and CDR2 from the germline V gene are MDHEN and SYDVKM. With V trimmed by 5 bases and J by 2 bases, 6 bases remained unmatched.

The chain combines TRBV2 with TRBJ1-4; 8 nucleotides match TRBD1. Germline loops: CDR1 SNHLY, CDR2 FYNNEI. V lost 2 bases, J lost 5 bases, and 22 bases stayed unmatched. The CDR3 has 21 amino acids. The CDR3 nucleotides read TGTGCCAGCAGTGAAAGGCTTATCGGCAGGGGGCACGGTTTCGGGAATGAAAAACTGTTTTTT. The encoded protein is CASSERLIGRGHGFGNEKLFF.

Comment on this clone: No DNA is shown, since the ends of the CDR3 on it are uncertain; the CDR3 is the one TCRdb lists. The chain uses TRBV12-2 and TRBJ2-7; the table's D call, TRBD2, was not checked against the DNA. TRBV12-2 is given as a pseudogene. The CDR3 has 23 residues if both end residues are counted. The chain's CDR3 is CASRLVGGGAAGDPSRVNYEQYV.